Following are 4 T cell receptor beta chains from one sample sequenced in a study of CD8+ T cells in alopecia areata. Extracted RNA was reverse transcribed, and the resulting cDNA served as sequencing template. TCRdb's copy holds only in-frame clones and misses some; the assay was immunoSEQ multiplex PCR. The profile shows hundreds of thousands of clones, 58% of them singletons. Treatment here: oral pan-JAK inhibitor, 5-10 mg twice daily. The sample here was CD4+ T cells sorted from blood, taken at week 24, from a patient treated with tofacitinib. The receptors come from a human donor with alopecia areata.

This clone was counted once. The chain couples TRBV30 to TRBJ2-3; TRBD2 matches at 11 bases. Germline CDR1 GTSNPN, CDR2 SVGIG (reference sequence). The CDR3 is 16 residues long. J was trimmed by 0 bases and V by 4 bases; bases with no gene match: 6. The CDR3 nucleotides read TGTGCCTGGAAACTAGCGGGGGACTTTAGCACAGATACGCAGTATTTT. The encoded protein is CAWKLAGDFSTDTQYF.

This chain connects TRBV30 to TRBJ2-5; possible D gene TRBD1, 5 bases. CDR1 GTSNPN and CDR2 SVGIG come from the germline V gene (reference sequence). V lost 1 base and J 2 bases, leaving 14 bases between the germline ends. This CDR3 is 15 amino acids long. The CDR3 region is CAWSEGWPLQETQYF. CDR3 DNA sequence: TGTGCCTGGAGTGAGGGGTGGCCCTTACAAGAGACCCAGTACTTC.

Worth noting for this clone: This sample also contains other DNA sequences that code for the same CDR3. The V and J genes are TRBV27 and TRBJ2-5; D uncertain. Trimming removed 3 bases at V and 2 bases at J, with 10 bases between. The CDR3 has 14 amino acids. Germline V gives CDR1 MNHEY, CDR2 SMNVEV (reference sequence). The CDR3 sequence: CASSFLGRQETQYF. CDR3 DNA sequence: TGTGCCAGCAGTTTCTTAGGCAGGCAAGAGACCCAGTACTTC.

The chain carries TRBV5-1 and TRBJ2-6, with TRBD1 matching over 7 bases. The CDR3 has 19 residues. The V gene end was trimmed by 1 base and the J gene end by 0 bases; junction bases not matched to a gene: 10. The germline V gene has CDR1 SGHRS and CDR2 YFSETQ. In DNA form, the CDR3 reads TGCGCCAGCAGCTTGCCGAGGGGGCCCAGGGCCTCTGGGGCCAACGTCCTGACTTTC. Its translation: CASSLPRGPRASGANVLTF.